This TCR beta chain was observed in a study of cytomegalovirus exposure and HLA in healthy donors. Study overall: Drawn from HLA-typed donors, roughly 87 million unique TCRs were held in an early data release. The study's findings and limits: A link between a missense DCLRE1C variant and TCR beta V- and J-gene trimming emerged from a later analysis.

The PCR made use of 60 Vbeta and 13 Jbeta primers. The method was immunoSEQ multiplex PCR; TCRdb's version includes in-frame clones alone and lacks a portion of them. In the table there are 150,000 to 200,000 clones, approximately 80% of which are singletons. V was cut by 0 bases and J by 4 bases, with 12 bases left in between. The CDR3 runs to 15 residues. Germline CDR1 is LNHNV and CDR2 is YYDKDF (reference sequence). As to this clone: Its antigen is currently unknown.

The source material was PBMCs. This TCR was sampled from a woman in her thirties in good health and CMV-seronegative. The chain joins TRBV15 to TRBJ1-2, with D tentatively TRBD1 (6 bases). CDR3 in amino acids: CATSRETGLGYGYTF. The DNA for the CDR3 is TGTGCCACCAGCAGAGAAACAGGGTTGGGCTATGGCTACACCTTC.